The 28 T cell receptor beta chains presented below share a single source sample, sequenced in a study of PD-L1 blockade in urothelial cancer (dated by TCRdb to the late 2010s). The library was generated by the immunoSEQ multiplex PCR assay. This is the immuneACCESS table as TCRdb keeps it, with only in-frame sequences that have V and J called. A part of the clones is gone; compared with another copy, unresolved V genes explain less than half, and the rest is unexplained. The sample has roughly 130,000 clones on record, around 84% of them singletons. Together, the top ten hold roughly 3.2% of the sample. According to the study, the label for this sample's time point signals: pretreatment peripheral blood. This specimen was PBMCs, taken around atezolizumab (anti-PD-L1) treatment. The receptor set was obtained from a man aged 45-65 years with urothelial cancer.

The V gene is TRBV6-5, the J gene TRBJ1-5; 7 nucleotides match TRBD1. The CDR3 is 15 amino acids. V was clipped by 5 bases and J by 5 bases; unmatched bases: 9. Germline V lookup: CDR1 MNHEY, CDR2 SVGAGI. The CDR3 protein is CASSQTGESYQPQHF. The DNA for the CDR3 is TGTGCCAGCAGTCAAACAGGGGAATCTTATCAGCCCCAGCATTTT.

The gene calls are TRBV19 and TRBJ1-4; D unclear. The length of the CDR3 is 14 residues. Trimming removed 6 bases from V and 0 bases from J, with 8 bases in between. Germline CDR1 is LNHDA and CDR2 is SQIVND (reference sequence). CDR3 residues: CASRNRATNEKLFF. CDR3 sequence (DNA): TGTGCCAGTAGGAACAGAGCAACTAATGAAAAACTGTTTTTT.

The J gene is TRBJ2-3, the V gene TRBV19, with D possibly matching TRBD2 (5 bases). The germline V gene encodes CDR1 LNHDA and CDR2 SQIVND (reference sequence). The V gene lost 3 bases and the J gene lost 2 bases, with 15 bases spanning the gap. The CDR3 consists of 16 residues. This CDR3 reads CASSIGGSVTTDTQYF. The CDR3, as DNA: TGTGCCAGTAGTATTGGTGGTAGCGTGACCACAGATACGCAGTATTTT.

The count of this clone is one. The same CDR3 can be traced to other DNA sequences in this sample. This chain connects TRBV7-9 to TRBJ2-7, with D perhaps matching TRBD2 (6 bases). The germline V gene has CDR1 SEHNR and CDR2 FQNEAQ (reference sequence). V shed 0 bases and J shed 3 bases, with 6 bases lying between them. The CDR3 is 13 amino acids. CDR3 region: CASSLAGSYEQYF. The CDR3 DNA reads as TGTGCCAGCAGCTTAGCCGGGAGCTACGAGCAGTACTTC.

The chain recombines TRBV11-3 with TRBJ2-2; a possible D gene is TRBD2 (6 bases). V shed 0 bases and J shed 4 bases, with 15 bases lying between them. The CDR3 totals 17 residues. Per the germline V gene, CDR1 is SGHNT and CDR2 is YENEEA. The CDR3 region is CASSLDLSQGGTGELFF. Here the CDR3 DNA reads TGTGCCAGCAGCTTAGATCTATCGCAGGGAGGCACCGGGGAGCTGTTTTTT. The full variable domain, with the rest looked up from reference TRBV11-3 and TRBJ2-2, is EAGVVQSPRYKIIEKKQPVAFWCNPISGHNTLYWYLQNLGQGPELLIRYENEEAVDDSQLPKDRFSAERLKGVDSTLKIQPAELGDSAVYLCASSLDLSQGGTGELFFGEGSRLTVL.

This clone has just a few counts. This rearrangement joins TRBV6-1 to TRBJ2-3; D remains ambiguous. The CDR3 totals 13 residues. CDR1 is MNHNS and CDR2 is SASEGT in the germline V gene. V was clipped by 8 bases and J by 6 bases, with 15 bases between them. CDR3 sequence (DNA): TGTGCCAGCCGGCTGGATCACGGGGATACGCAGTATTTT. This sequence encodes CASRLDHGDTQYF.

The CDR3 is CASSRDLGGRLYNEQFF. The CDR3 region has the DNA TGTGCCAGCAGCAGGGACTTGGGCGGGAGGTTATACAATGAGCAGTTCTTC. The chain uses TRBV11-2 and TRBJ2-1, with TRBD2 identical over 8 bases. Trimming removed 5 bases from V and 4 bases from J; junction bases left unmatched: 13. CDR1 and CDR2 from the germline V gene are SGHAT and FQNNGV. CDR3 length: 17 amino acids.

V usage is TRBV5-6 and J usage is TRBJ2-3; 11 bases are a match to TRBD2. J was trimmed by 5 bases and V by 2 bases; bases with no gene match: 4. Germline V gives CDR1 SGHDT, CDR2 YYEEEE. The CDR3 loop spans 15 amino acids. The CDR3: CASSFLAGGRDTQYF. In nucleotides, the CDR3 is TGTGCCAGCAGCTTCTTAGCGGGAGGGCGAGATACGCAGTATTTT.

Worth noting for this clone: Because it lacks the conserved phenylalanine or tryptophan at the end, this CDR3 is likely a read error. It is unclear where the CDR3 begins or ends on the DNA, so no DNA is shown, and the CDR3 is as TCRdb lists it. This chain links TRBV2 with TRBJ2-7; TRBD2, the table's D call, lacks a check against the DNA. The CDR3 contains 14 residues when both ends are counted. From germline, CDR1 is SNHLY and CDR2 FYNNEI. CDR3 loop: CASSEAALTSGISL.

The genes are TRBV28 and TRBJ2-7; the match to TRBD1 covers 7 bases. The V gene end was trimmed by 6 bases and the J gene end by 0 bases; junction bases not matched to a gene: 8. The CDR3 loop spans 15 amino acids. Germline values: CDR1 MDHEN, CDR2 SYDVKM. CDR3 nucleotides: TGTGCCAGCAGCCCGGGACAGTTTAGCTCCTACGAGCAGTACTTC. This encodes CASSPGQFSSYEQYF. The whole variable domain, filled in from reference TRBV28 and TRBJ2-7, reads DVKVTQSSRYLVKRTGEKVFLECVQDMDHENMFWYRQDPGLGLRLIYFSYDVKMKEKGDIPEGYSVSREKKERFSLILESASTNQTSMYLCASSPGQFSSYEQYFGPGTRLTVT.

This clone showed up just once. V and J are TRBV4-1 and TRBJ2-3; TRBD2 matches at 10 bases. With 1 base clipped from V and 3 bases from J, the junction kept 13 bases outside the gene matches. CDR3 length equals 19 residues. Germline assignment: CDR1 MGHRA and CDR2 YSYEKL. The CDR3 reads CASSQAPGLALSGTDTQYF. In nucleotides, the CDR3 is TGCGCCAGCAGCCAAGCACCGGGACTAGCGCTGAGCGGAACAGATACGCAGTATTTT.

The gene calls are TRBV7-8 and TRBJ1-3; 9 bases fit TRBD1. The CDR3 has 18 amino acids. Germline V gives CDR1 SGHVS, CDR2 FQNEAQ. The V gene end was trimmed by 5 bases and the J gene end by 0 bases; junction bases not matched to a gene: 11. Here the CDR3 reads CASSPRTGVTISGNTIYF. In nucleotides, the CDR3 is TGTGCCAGCAGCCCGCGGACAGGGGTCACTATCTCTGGAAACACCATATATTTT.

The chain joins TRBV12-2 to TRBJ2-2; no DNA check was done on the table's D call, TRBD2. TRBV12-2 is recorded as a pseudogene. This CDR3 has 16 residues. CDR3 coding DNA: TGTGCAAGTCGCTCTAGACTAGCGGGAGTCACCGGGGAGCTGTTTTTT. Its translation is CASRSRLAGVTGELFF.

The V call is TRBV5-4, the J call TRBJ2-1, with 11 nucleotides matching TRBD2. The CDR3 has 15 amino acids. Germline CDR1 and CDR2: SGHNT and YYREEE (reference sequence). V lost 6 bases to trimming and J lost 5 bases; unmatched junction nucleotides: 7. The CDR3 coding sequence is TGTGCCAGCACCAATCCGGGACTAGCGGACAATGAGCAGTTCTTC. Its translation: CASTNPGLADNEQFF.

The chain has TRBV28 and TRBJ2-5; D is unclear. The CDR3 is 14 residues long. Per the germline V gene, CDR1 is MDHEN and CDR2 is SYDVKM. V shed 5 bases and J shed 3 bases, with 13 bases lying between them. This chain's CDR3 is CASSVPVFKETQYF. The CDR3 DNA sequence: TGTGCCAGCAGTGTGCCGGTATTCAAAGAGACCCAGTACTTC.

The chain carries TRBV9 and TRBJ2-7, with 9 bases identical to TRBD1. The V and J ends lost 4 bases and 4 bases, in that order; junction bases with no gene match: 6. Germline-derived CDR1 and CDR2 are SGDLS and YYNGEE. The CDR3 is 14 residues long. The CDR3 region is CASSLGQGGYEQYF. The CDR3 bases are TGTGCCAGCAGCTTGGGACAGGGTGGGTACGAGCAGTACTTC.

This clone was recorded once. This chain uses TRBV5-1 with TRBJ2-2; tentative D call: TRBD2 (6 bases). The germline V and J ends were trimmed by 4 bases and 1 base, with 11 bases remaining between them. There are 15 residues in the CDR3. The germline CDR1 and CDR2 sequences are SGHRS and YFSETQ. This CDR3 reads CASSMTSLNTGELFF. As DNA, the CDR3 is TGCGCCAGCAGCATGACTAGTCTGAACACCGGGGAGCTGTTTTTT.

The rearrangement links TRBV21-1 to TRBJ1-2; the D segment call TRBD1 is taken from the table without a DNA check. TRBV21-1 is marked as a pseudogene. CDR3 size: 13 residues. Here the CDR3 DNA reads TGTGCCAGCACGGACAGGCCCCTCTATGGCTACACCTTC. It encodes CASTDRPLYGYTF.

In this sample, this clone turned up a few times. The chain joins TRBV10-3 to TRBJ1-1; a possible D gene is TRBD1 (6 bases). Germline-derived CDR1 and CDR2 are ENHRY and SYGVKD. There are 13 residues in the CDR3. Trimming removed 4 bases from V and 1 base from J, with 7 bases in between. The CDR3 bases are TGTGCCATCAGTGGAGGGGGGAACACTGAAGCTTTCTTT. This sequence encodes CAISGGGNTEAFF.

V usage is TRBV5-1 and J usage is TRBJ2-1, with 11 nucleotides matching TRBD2. The J segment lost 9 bases and the V segment lost 6 bases, leaving 11 bases of the junction unmatched. This CDR3 region has 15 residues. Germline CDR1 reads SGHRS; CDR2 reads YFSETQ. In DNA, the CDR3 is TGCGCCAGCAAGTTAGAACTAGCGGGAGTAATTGAGCAGTTCTTC. This codes for CASKLELAGVIEQFF.

V is TRBV19 and J is TRBJ2-7; TRBD2 matches at 9 bases. This CDR3 has 15 amino acids. V dropped 6 bases and J dropped 2; count of bases not matched to a gene: 8. In germline, CDR1 is LNHDA, CDR2 SQIVND (reference sequence). CDR3 nucleotide sequence: TGTGCCAGTAGCGGTCCTAGCGGGGCTACCTACGAGCAGTACTTC. It is translated as CASSGPSGATYEQYF.

The chain couples TRBV5-1 to TRBJ2-2; 9 bases line up with TRBD1. The CDR3 covers 14 residues. V gave up 1 base and J gave up 6 bases; unmatched junction bases: 1. CDR1 SGHRS and CDR2 YFSETQ come from the germline V gene. The CDR3 DNA is TGCGCCAGCAGCTTGACAGGGGGCTCCGGGGAGCTGTTTTTT. It codes for CASSLTGGSGELFF.

The chain employs TRBV28 and TRBJ1-1, with TRBD1 matching over 9 bases. The V segment lost 6 bases and the J segment 5 bases; nucleotides outside the gene matches: 7. CDR3 length: 14 residues. CDR1 and CDR2 (germline): MDHEN, SYDVKM. CDR3 loop: CASRPGTGRTEAFF. Written as DNA, the CDR3 is TGTGCCAGCAGACCCGGGACAGGGAGGACTGAAGCTTTCTTT.

In this sample, this clone turned up a few times. The chain recombines TRBV11-2 with TRBJ1-1; D unclear. In germline, CDR1 is SGHAT, CDR2 FQNNGV. This CDR3 spans 12 amino acids. The V end was cut by 5 bases, the J end by 11 bases, with 15 bases between. The CDR3 region is CASSLKTNRAFF. In DNA form, the CDR3 reads TGTGCCAGCAGCCTAAAGACAAATCGGGCTTTCTTT.

The J gene is TRBJ1-2, the V gene TRBV18; D is undetermined. V dropped 3 bases and J dropped 6 bases, with 14 bases sitting between them. CDR1 is KGHSH, CDR2 LQKENI, per germline. CDR3 length: 14 residues. CDR3 in amino acids: CASSPSLRADGYTF. The DNA of the CDR3 is TGTGCCAGCTCACCCTCCTTGCGAGCTGATGGCTACACCTTC.

The genes are TRBV6-5 and TRBJ1-6; 7 bases align to TRBD1. The V and J ends lost 2 bases and 10 bases, in that order; junction bases with no gene match: 8. CDR1 and CDR2 (germline): MNHEY, SVGAGI. This CDR3 spans 15 amino acids. CDR3 residues: CASSYAKTGRSPLHF. Written as DNA, the CDR3 is TGTGCCAGCAGTTACGCCAAGACAGGGAGATCACCCCTCCACTTT.

The gene calls are TRBV5-4 and TRBJ1-2, with D hard to call. Trimming took 6 bases from V and 3 from J, leaving 18 bases between them. The CDR3 sequence is 15 residues long. Germline loops: CDR1 SGHNT, CDR2 YYREEE (reference sequence). The CDR3 sequence: CASTLSQRGDYGYTF. The CDR3 DNA sequence: TGTGCCAGCACCCTATCCCAACGGGGTGACTATGGCTACACCTTC.

The chain has TRBV5-8 and TRBJ1-2; D gene uncertain. CDR3 size: 14 residues. The germline gives CDR1 SGHTS, CDR2 YDEGEE. Trimming cost V 0 bases and J 4 bases, with 10 bases left between them. CDR3 sequence (DNA): TGTGCCAGCAGCTTGGGATCAGCGGCCTATGGCTACACCTTC. Translation: CASSLGSAAYGYTF.